The rows below give T cell receptor beta chains drawn from one sample of a study of tumor and adjacent non-tumor tissue in lung cancer. TCRdb fed the multiplex PCR reads into MiXCR, producing one record per CDR3 protein. The sample yields 90,000 to 130,000 distinct CDR3 sequences, approximately 84% seen once. Sequencing input: lung tumor tissue. The receptors were sampled from a man aged 65 to 85 with non-small cell lung cancer. The CDR3 runs from the conserved cysteine through the conserved F or W. A D gene is named only where the DNA matches it firmly. Clone size is stated in some rows and not others, as once, few, many or a class when expanded.

CDR3 protein	CDR3 DNA	clone size	D gene	V gene	J gene
CASSRLAGEYNQQFF	TGTGCCAGCAGTAGACTAGCGGGGGAATACAACCAGCAGTTCTTC	.	TRBD2	TRBV6-1	TRBJ2-1
CASSSRPPGYTF	TGTGCCAGTAGCTCCAGACCACCAGGCTACACCTTC	few	.	TRBV7-9	TRBJ1-2
CASSELIGTGELFF	TGTGCCAGTAGTGAATTGATAGGCACCGGGGAGCTGTTTTTT	.	.	TRBV6-1	TRBJ2-2
CASTDRRNDQFF	TGTGCCAGCACGGACAGGCGCAATGATCAGTTCTTC	.	TRBD1	TRBV11-3	TRBJ2-1
CASSGEQVHTDTQYF	TGTGCTAGCAGTGGGGAACAGGTTCACACAGATACGCAGTATTTT	.	.	TRBV12-3/TRBV12-4	TRBJ2-3
CANSLKTGWMNTEAIF	TGTGCCAACAGCTTAAAGACAGGGTGGATGAATACTGAAGCTATCTTT	.	TRBD1	TRBV11-3	TRBJ1-1
CAWSVLGRGGHLLF	TGTGCCTGGAGTGTACTAGGGCGGGGAGGTCACCTGCTTTTT	once	.	TRBV30	TRBJ1-4
CASSQHSTQYF	TGTGCCAGCAGCCAACATAGCACACAGTATTTT	.	.	TRBV14	TRBJ2-3
CTSSRDTHSNQPQLF	TGTACCAGCAGCCGTGACACTCATAGCAATCAGCCCCAGCTTTTT	.	.	TRBV4-2	TRBJ1-5
CNARDLERVGTEAFF	TGTAATGCTAGAGATCTTGAAAGAGTAGGCACTGAGGCTTTCTTT	.	.	TRBV20-1	TRBJ1-1
CASSPIGGAHTYEQCF	TGCGCCAGCAGTCCGATAGGGGGAGCCCACACCTACGAGCAGTGTTTC	.	.	TRBV7-8	TRBJ2-7
CASNHGWGGIYELYF	TGTGCCAGCAATCACGGATGGGGAGGGATCTACGAGCTGTACTTC	.	TRBD2	TRBV12-3/TRBV12-4	TRBJ2-7
CASCERRNLQTEAFF	TGTGCCAGCTGTGAACGAAGGAACTTGCAGACTGAAGCTTTCTTT	.	.	TRBV6-1	TRBJ1-1
CASSAVGANALTF	TGTGCCAGCAGCGCGGTAGGGGCCAACGCCCTGACTTTC	.	.	TRBV11-2	TRBJ2-6
CASSQVASSYEQYF	TGTGCCAGCAGCCAAGTAGCTAGCTCCTACGAGCAGTACTTC	many	.	TRBV4-2	TRBJ2-7
CASSLPRTSGGYNEHFF	TGTGCCAGCAGCCTCCCACGGACTAGCGGGGGCTACAATGAGCATTTCTTC	.	TRBD2	TRBV11-3	TRBJ2-1
CASTGTALSNIEASF	TGTGCCAGCACCGGGACAGCTTTGTCGAACATTGAAGCTTCCTTT	.	TRBD1	TRBV5-6	TRBJ1-1
CANSPGTGLSYEQYF	TGTGCCAACAGCCCCGGGACAGGGCTCTCCTACGAACAGTACTTC	.	TRBD1	TRBV11-2	TRBJ2-7
CASSDGTGVYGYTF	TGTGCCAGCAGCGATGGGACTGGGGTTTATGGCTACACCTTC	.	.	TRBV6-1	TRBJ1-2
CASGFDRYQPQHF	TGTGCTAGTGGTTTTGATAGATATCAGCCTCAGCATTTT	.	.	TRBV12-5	TRBJ1-5
CASSQDSVRHPGDYTF	TGTGCCAGCAGCCAAGATTCCGTGCGGCATCCGGGTGACTACACTTTC	.	.	TRBV4-3	TRBJ1-2
CSAEPAGGGYGCTF	.	.	.	TRBV29-1	TRBJ1-2
CTGSRTGSPEQETQYF	TGTACCGGCAGCAGAACCGGGTCCCCCGAGCAAGAGACCCAGTACTTC	.	.	TRBV28	TRBJ2-5
CANSRTGKGYDHYF	TGTGCCAACAGCAGGACAGGGAAGGGCTACGATCACTACTTC	.	TRBD1	TRBV28	TRBJ2-7
CASSHLPGHITDTQYF	TGTGCCAGCTCACACTTGCCGGGACATATCACAGATACGCAGTATTTT	once	.	TRBV18	TRBJ2-3
CVSTPQTTTEAFF	TGTGTCAGCACCCCGCAGACTACTACTGAAGCTTTCTTT	.	.	TRBV4-1	TRBJ1-1
CASSRASAPPNQPQHF	TGCGCCAGCAGCCGGGCCTCAGCACCACCGAATCAGCCCCAGCATTTT	few	.	TRBV12-3/TRBV12-4	TRBJ1-5
CASGLTADSQPQHF	TGTGCTAGTGGCCTTACCGCTGACAGTCAGCCCCAGCACTTT	.	.	TRBV12-5	TRBJ1-5
CAGSETSGYKQYF	TGCGCCGGCAGTGAGACTAGCGGGTACAAGCAGTACTTC	.	TRBD2	TRBV10-2	TRBJ2-7
CASRLGTGLHNEQFF	TGTGCCAGCAGACTAGGGACAGGACTTCACAATGAGCAGTTCTTC	.	TRBD1	TRBV6-1	TRBJ2-1
CASSPTTAGDTEAFF	TGTGCCAGTAGCCCCACCACGGCAGGGGACACTGAAGCTTTCTTT	.	.	TRBV11-3	TRBJ1-1
CASSSPGPRSYNEQFF	TGTGCCAGCAGCTCTCCCGGGCCACGCTCCTACAATGAGCAGTTCTTC	medium-sized	.	TRBV6-5	TRBJ2-1
CVSRLGGGNQPQHF	TGTGTCAGTAGGCTCGGGGGAGGCAATCAGCCCCAGCATTTT	.	.	TRBV19	TRBJ1-5
CASIIRGMNTGELFF	TGCGCAAGCATCATCAGGGGCATGAACACCGGGGAGCTGTTTTTT	.	.	TRBV5-1	TRBJ2-2
CASSFGVGRTEAFF	TGTGCAAGCAGTTTCGGCGTGGGCCGGACTGAAGCTTTCTTT	few	.	TRBV11-2	TRBJ1-1
CTSSQWRDSFIRGYVYIF	TGTACCAGCAGCCAATGGCGGGACAGCTTTATTCGGGGGTATGTCTACATCTTC	.	TRBD1	TRBV4-2	TRBJ1-2
CASSQGTSGVYERYF	TGTGCCAGCAGCCAGGGGACTAGCGGGGTCTACGAGCGATACTTC	.	TRBD2	TRBV5-6	TRBJ2-7